A single T cell receptor (beta chain) is shown here with its context. The target of this receptor is not known. No base quality information exists; no much larger clone differs at one position. To prepare the library, the immunoSEQ multiplex PCR assay was applied. TCRdb took over this immuneACCESS table, retaining in-frame rearrangements with V and J assigned. Such tables are incomplete; in checked studies, under half of the missing clones stem from an unresolved V gene, and the remainder is unexplained. The sample has about 660,000 clones on record, 80% to 90% of them singletons. The leading ten clones occupy about 0.0094% of the sample. The data were obtained in a study of shared T cell receptors in the human thymus (dated by TCRdb to about 2021). In the study overall: The study examined how self-reactive, shared T-cell receptor alpha chains are generated in the human thymus.

Relative to germline, V is 5 bases shorter and J is 0 bases shorter, with 7 bases between their ends. According to the germline V gene (reference sequence), CDR1 reads LNHDA and CDR2 reads SQIVND. Spanning cysteine to phenylalanine, the CDR3 consists of 14 amino acids. The read is trimmed to its CDR3 DNA, 42 bases read in frame from base 1. These same data were also listed under a study on human thymus T cells. The second study also describes: The donors were immunologically healthy infants in Finland who had open corrective cardiac surgery for congenital heart defects. Thymus tissue was obtained as surgical resects removed during corrective cardiac surgery. Both the thymic and the peripheral blood repertoires appeared to show biased V and J gene segment usage. Highly overlapping thymic TCR repertoires among unrelated individuals were reported in the related research. The study described the TCR alpha and beta repertoires in roughly 8 infant thymus samples and a few matching peripheral blood samples. Donor ages ranged from roughly 7 to 250 days, and the cohort comprised 5 to 7 male and a couple of female infants. Thymocytes were mechanically released from the tissue and were stored as pellets of roughly 9-33 million cells at -70 degrees C. A QIAsymphony instrument was used to extract genomic DNA from the frozen cell pellets. The immunoSEQ multiplex PCR assay was used to amplify the TCRB and TCRAD loci from a standardized quantity of quality-controlled genomic DNA. Amplicons spanned the V(D)J region at a length sufficient to cover the CDR3 and identify V and J genes. Amplicon sequencing was performed on an Illumina platform through the commercial immunoSEQ service. Primer bias and sequencing errors were corrected as previously described, and TCRAD and TCRB definitions were based on the IMGT database. immunoSEQ Analyzer 3.0 and VDJTools were used for repertoire analysis, which covered basic statistics, V/J segment usage, diversity estimates, rarefaction and pairwise overlap. Chao1, ChaoE, Efron-Thisted, Shannon and inverse Simpson indices were used to estimate diversity, which was also estimated on datasets down-sampled to the smallest sample. Repertoire overlap was assessed by strict matching of CDR3 nucleotide sequence, V gene and J gene, and clustering was done by Jaccard-based multidimensional scaling. On average, thymus samples gave about 750,000 unique TCRB clonotypes, whereas blood samples gave 75,000 to 95,000.

Recombination linked TRBV19 to TRBJ2-2, with TRBD1 as a weak D call on 6 bases. Sequenced input: thymocytes. The clonotype was recovered from a boy in the first two years of life with a congenital heart defect. Donor details come from another sample of the same person, matched by shared clones. The CDR3 reads as follows: CASSDRPNTGELFF. The sequenced DNA is TGTGCCAGTAGTGACAGGCCGAACACCGGGGAGCTGTTTTTT.